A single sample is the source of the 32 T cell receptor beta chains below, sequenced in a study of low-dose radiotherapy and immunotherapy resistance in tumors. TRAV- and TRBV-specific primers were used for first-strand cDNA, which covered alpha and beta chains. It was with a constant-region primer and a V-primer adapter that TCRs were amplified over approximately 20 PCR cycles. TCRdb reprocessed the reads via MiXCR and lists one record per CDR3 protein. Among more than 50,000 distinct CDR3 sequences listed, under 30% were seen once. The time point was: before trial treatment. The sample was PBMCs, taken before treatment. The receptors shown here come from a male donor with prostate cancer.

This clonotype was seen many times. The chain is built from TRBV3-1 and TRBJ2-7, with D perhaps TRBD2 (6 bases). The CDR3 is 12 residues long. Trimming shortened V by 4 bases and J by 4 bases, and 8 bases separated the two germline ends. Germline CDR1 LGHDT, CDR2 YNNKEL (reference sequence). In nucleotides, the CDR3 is TGTGCCAGCAGCCTCAGCGGGTACGAGCAGTACTTC. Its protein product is CASSLSGYEQYF.

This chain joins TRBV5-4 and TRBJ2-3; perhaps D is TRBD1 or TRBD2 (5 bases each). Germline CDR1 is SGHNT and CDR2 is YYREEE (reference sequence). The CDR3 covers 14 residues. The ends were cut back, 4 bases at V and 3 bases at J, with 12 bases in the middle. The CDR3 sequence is CASSPGTATDTQYF. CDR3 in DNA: TGTGCCAGCAGCCCGGGGACCGCAACAGATACGCAGTATTTT. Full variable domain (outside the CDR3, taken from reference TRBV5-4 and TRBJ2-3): ETGVTQSPTHLIKTRGQQVTLRCSSQSGHNTVSWYQQALGQGPQFIFQYYREEENGRGNFPPRFSGLQFPNYSSELNVNALELDDSALYLCASSPGTATDTQYFGPGTRLTVL.

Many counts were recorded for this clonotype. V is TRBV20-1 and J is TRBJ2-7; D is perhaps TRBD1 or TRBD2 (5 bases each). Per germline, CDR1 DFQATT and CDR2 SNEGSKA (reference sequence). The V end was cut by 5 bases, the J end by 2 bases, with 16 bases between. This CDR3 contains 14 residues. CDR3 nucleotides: TGCAGTGCTGAACCCTGGGACGGCGCCTACGAGCAGTACTTC. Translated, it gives CSAEPWDGAYEQYF.

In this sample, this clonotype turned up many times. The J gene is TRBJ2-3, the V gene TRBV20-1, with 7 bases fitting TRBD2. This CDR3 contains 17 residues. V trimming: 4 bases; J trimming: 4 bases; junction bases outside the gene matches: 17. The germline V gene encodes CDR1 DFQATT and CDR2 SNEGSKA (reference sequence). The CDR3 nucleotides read TGCAGTGCTACCTCGGGGTTAGGCGGGGGTTTTTCAGATACGCAGTATTTT. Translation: CSATSGLGGGFSDTQYF.

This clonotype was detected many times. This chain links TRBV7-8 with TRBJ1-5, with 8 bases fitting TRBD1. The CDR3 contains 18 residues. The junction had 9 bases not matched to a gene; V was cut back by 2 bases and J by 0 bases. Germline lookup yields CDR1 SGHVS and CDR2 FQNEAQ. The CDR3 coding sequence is TGTGCCAGCAGCTTAACTTCCGGGACAGGCGGTAGCAATCAGCCCCAGCATTTT. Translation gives CASSLTSGTGGSNQPQHF. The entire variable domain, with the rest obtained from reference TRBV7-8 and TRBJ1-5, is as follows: GAGVSQSPRYKVAKRGQDVALRCDPISGHVSLFWYQQALGQGPEFLTYFQNEAQLDKSGLPSDRFFAERPEGSVSTLKIQRTQQEDSAVYLCASSLTSGTGGSNQPQHFGDGTRLSIL.

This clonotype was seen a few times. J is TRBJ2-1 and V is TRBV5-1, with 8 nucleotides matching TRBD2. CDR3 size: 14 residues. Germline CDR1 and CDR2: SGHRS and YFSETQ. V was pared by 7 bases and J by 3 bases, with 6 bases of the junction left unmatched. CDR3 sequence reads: CASSGGAVYNEQFF. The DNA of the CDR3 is TGCGCCAGCTCGGGGGGGGCAGTCTACAATGAGCAGTTCTTC.

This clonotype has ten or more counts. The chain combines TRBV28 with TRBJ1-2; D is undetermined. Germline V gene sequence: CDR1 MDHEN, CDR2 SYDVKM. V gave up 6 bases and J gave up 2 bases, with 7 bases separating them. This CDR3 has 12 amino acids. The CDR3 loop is CASREANYGYTF. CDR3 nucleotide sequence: TGTGCCAGCAGGGAAGCCAACTATGGCTACACCTTC.

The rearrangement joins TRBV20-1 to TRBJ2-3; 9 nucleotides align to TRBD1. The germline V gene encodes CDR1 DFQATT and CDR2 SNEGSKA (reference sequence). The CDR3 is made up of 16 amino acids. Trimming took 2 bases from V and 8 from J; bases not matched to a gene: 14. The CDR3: CSARPTGGIERGTQYF. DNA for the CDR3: TGCAGTGCTAGACCAACAGGGGGCATAGAGCGGGGTACGCAGTATTTT.

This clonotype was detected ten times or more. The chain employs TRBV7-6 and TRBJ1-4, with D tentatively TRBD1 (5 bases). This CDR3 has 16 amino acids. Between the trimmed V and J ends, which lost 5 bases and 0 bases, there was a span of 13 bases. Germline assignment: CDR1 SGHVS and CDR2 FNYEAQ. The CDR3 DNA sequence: TGTGCCAGCAGCCCAAGGACACCCCCAACTAATGAAAAACTGTTTTTT. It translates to CASSPRTPPTNEKLFF. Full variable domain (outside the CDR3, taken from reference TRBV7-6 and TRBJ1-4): GAGVSQSPRYKVTKRGQDVALRCDPISGHVSLYWYRQALGQGPEFLTYFNYEAQQDKSGLPNDRFSAERPEGSISTLTIQRTEQRDSAMYRCASSPRTPPTNEKLFFGSGTQLSVL.

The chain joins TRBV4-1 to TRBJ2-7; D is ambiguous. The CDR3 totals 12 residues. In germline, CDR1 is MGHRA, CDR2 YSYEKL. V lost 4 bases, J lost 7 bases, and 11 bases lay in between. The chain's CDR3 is CASSPSYQEQYF. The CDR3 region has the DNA TGCGCCAGCAGCCCGAGTTACCAAGAGCAGTACTTC.

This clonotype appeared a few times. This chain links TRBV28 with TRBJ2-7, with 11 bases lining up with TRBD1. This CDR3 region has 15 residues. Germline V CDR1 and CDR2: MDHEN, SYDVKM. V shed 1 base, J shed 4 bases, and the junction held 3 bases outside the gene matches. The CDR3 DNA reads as TGTGCCAGCAGTTTATCCGGGACAGGGGGATACGAGCAGTACTTC. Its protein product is CASSLSGTGGYEQYF.

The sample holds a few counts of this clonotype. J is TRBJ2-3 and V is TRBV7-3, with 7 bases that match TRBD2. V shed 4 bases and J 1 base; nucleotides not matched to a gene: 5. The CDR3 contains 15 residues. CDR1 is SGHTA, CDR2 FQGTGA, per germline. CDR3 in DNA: TGTGCCAGCAGCTCTTTAGCGGGTGGCACAGATACGCAGTATTTT. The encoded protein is CASSSLAGGTDTQYF.

CDR3 sequence: CASSIDWGEDSYNEQFF. The CDR3, as DNA: TGTGCCAGTAGTATAGATTGGGGGGAGGACTCCTACAATGAGCAGTTCTTC. The chain is built from TRBV19 and TRBJ2-1; TRBD2 is a possible D gene (6 bases). V was trimmed by 0 bases and J by 0 bases, leaving 12 bases between them. Germline CDR1 and CDR2: LNHDA and SQIVND (reference sequence). This CDR3 spans 17 amino acids.

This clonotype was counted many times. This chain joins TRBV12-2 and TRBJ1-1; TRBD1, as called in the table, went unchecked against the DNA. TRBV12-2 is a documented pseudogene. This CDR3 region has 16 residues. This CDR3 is CASRLALGTGDTEAFF. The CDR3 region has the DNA TGTGCAAGTCGCTTAGCGCTTGGGACAGGCGACACTGAAGCTTTCTTT.

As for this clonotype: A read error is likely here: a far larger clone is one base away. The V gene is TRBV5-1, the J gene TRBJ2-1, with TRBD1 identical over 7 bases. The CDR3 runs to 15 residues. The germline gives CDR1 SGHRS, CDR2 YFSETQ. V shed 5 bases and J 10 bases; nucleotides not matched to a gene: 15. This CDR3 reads CASSEGTAKQYEQFF. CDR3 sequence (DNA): TGCGCCAGCAGTGAGGGGACAGCCAAACAATACGAGCAGTTCTTC. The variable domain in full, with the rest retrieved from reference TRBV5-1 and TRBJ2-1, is KAGVTQTPRYLIKTRGQQVTLSCSPISGHRSVSWYQQTPGQGLQFLFEYFSETQRNKGNFPGRFSGRQFSNSRSEMNVSTLELGDSALYLCASSEGTAKQYEQFFGPGTRLTVL.

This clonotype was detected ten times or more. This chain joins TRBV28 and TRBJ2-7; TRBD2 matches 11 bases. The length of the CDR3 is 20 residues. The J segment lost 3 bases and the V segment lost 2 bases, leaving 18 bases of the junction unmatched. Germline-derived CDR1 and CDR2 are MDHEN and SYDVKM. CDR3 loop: CASSLTWLSPLAGVLYEQYF. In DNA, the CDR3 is TGTGCCAGCAGTTTAACGTGGCTCTCGCCACTAGCGGGGGTACTCTACGAGCAGTACTTC.

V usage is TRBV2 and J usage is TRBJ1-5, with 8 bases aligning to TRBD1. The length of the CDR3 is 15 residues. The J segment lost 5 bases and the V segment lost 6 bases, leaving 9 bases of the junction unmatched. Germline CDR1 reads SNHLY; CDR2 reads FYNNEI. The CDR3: CASRFSGTGHQPQHF. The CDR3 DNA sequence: TGTGCCAGCAGGTTTTCCGGGACAGGCCATCAGCCCCAGCATTTT.

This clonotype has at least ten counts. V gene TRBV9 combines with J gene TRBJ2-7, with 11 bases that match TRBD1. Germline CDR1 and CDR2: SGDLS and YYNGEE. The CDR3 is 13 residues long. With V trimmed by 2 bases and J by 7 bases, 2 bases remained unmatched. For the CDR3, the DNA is TGTGCCAGCAGCGTTGGGACAGGGGGAGAGCAGTACTTC. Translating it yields CASSVGTGGEQYF.

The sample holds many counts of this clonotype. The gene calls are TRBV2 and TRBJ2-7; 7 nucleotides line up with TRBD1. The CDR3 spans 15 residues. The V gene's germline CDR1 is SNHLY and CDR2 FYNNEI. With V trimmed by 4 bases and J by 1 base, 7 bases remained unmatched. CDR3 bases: TGTGCCAGCAGTGCCGGCAGGGGGATTTCCTACGAGCAGTACTTC. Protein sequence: CASSAGRGISYEQYF.

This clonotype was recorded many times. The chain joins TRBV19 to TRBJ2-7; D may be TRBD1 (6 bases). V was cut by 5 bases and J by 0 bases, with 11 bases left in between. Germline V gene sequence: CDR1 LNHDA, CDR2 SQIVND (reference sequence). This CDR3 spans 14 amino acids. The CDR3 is CASSSGQFSYEQYF. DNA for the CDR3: TGTGCCAGTAGTTCCGGACAGTTCTCCTACGAGCAGTACTTC.

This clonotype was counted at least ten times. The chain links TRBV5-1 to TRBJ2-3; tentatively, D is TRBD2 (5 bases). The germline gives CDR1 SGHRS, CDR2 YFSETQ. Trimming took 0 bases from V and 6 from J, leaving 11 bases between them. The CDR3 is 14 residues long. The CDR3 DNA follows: TGCGCCAGCAGCTTGGACAGTTCGGGGGATACGCAGTATTTT. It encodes CASSLDSSGDTQYF.

CDR3 region: CASSSPGLAGQNIQYF. The CDR3 DNA reads as TGTGCCAGCAGTAGCCCGGGACTAGCGGGCCAAAACATTCAGTACTTC. V is TRBV6-1 and J is TRBJ2-4; 12 bases align to TRBD2. The junction had 7 bases not matched to a gene; V was cut back by 5 bases and J by 5 bases. The germline gives CDR1 MNHNS, CDR2 SASEGT. This CDR3 spans 16 amino acids.

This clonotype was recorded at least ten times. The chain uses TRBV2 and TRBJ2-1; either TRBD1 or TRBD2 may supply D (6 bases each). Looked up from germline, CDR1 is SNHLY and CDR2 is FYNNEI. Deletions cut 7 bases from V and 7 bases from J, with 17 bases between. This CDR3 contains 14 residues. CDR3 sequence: CASKRGVGSNEQFF. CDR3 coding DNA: TGTGCCAGCAAGAGGGGGGTTGGATCAAATGAGCAGTTCTTC.

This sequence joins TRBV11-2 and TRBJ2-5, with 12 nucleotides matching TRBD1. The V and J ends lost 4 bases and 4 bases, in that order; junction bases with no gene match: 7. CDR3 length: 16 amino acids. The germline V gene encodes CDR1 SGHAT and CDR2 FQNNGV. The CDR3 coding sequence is TGTGCCAGCAGCTCCCCGGGACAGGGGGCTGTAGAGACCCAGTACTTC. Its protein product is CASSSPGQGAVETQYF.

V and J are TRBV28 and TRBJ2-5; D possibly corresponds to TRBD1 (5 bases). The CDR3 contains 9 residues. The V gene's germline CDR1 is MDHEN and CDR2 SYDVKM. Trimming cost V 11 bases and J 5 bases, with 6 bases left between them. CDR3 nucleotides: TGTGCCTCAGGGGAGACCCAGTACTTC. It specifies CASGETQYF.

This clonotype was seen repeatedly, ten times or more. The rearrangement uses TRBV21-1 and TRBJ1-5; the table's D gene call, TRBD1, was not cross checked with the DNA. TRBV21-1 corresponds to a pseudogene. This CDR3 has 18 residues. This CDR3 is CASSKDQGAREGIQPQHF. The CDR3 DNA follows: TGTGCCAGCAGCAAAGACCAGGGGGCGCGGGAGGGCATTCAGCCCCAGCATTTT.

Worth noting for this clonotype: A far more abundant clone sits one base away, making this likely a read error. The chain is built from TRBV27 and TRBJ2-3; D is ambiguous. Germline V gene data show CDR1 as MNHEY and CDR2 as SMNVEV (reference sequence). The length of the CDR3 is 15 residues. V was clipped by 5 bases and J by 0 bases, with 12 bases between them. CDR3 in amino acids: CASSDYGDSTDTQYF. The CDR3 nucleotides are TGTGCCAGCAGTGATTACGGAGATAGCACAGATACGCAGTATTTT.

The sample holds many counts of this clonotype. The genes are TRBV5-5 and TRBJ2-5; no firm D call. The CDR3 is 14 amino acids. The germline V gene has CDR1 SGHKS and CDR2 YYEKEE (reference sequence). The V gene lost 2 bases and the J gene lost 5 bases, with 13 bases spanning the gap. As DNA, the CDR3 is TGTGCCAGCAGCTTCGCCGCCCCCCGCGAGACCCAGTACTTC. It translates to CASSFAAPRETQYF.

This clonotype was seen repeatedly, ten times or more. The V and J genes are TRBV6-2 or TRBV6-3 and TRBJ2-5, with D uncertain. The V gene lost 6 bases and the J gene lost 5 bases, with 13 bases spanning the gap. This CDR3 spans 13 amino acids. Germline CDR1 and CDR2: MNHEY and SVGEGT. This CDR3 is CASRGHGSETQYF. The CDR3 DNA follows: TGTGCCAGCAGGGGCCACGGTAGCGAGACCCAGTACTTC.

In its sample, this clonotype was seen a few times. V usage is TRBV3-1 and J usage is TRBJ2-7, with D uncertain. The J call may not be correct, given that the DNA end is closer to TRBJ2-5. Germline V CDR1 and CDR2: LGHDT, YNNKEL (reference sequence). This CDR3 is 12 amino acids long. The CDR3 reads CASSQEVGTQYF. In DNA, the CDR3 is TGTGCCAGCAGCCAGGAAGTGGGGACCCAGTACTTC.

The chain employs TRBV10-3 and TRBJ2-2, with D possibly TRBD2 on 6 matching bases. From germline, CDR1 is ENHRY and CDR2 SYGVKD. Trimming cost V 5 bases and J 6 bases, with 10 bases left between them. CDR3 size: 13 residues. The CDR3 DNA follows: TGTGCCATCAGTCGGGAGTCCCCCGGGGAGCTGTTTTTT. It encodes CAISRESPGELFF.

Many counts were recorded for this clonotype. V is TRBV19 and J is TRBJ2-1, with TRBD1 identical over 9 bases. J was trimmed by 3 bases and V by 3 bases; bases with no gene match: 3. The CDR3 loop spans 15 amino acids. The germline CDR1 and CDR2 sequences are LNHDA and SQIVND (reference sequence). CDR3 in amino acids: CASSMGQGGYNEQFF. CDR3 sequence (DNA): TGTGCCAGTAGTATGGGACAGGGAGGCTACAATGAGCAGTTCTTC. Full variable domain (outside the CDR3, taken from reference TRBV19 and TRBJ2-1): DGGITQSPKYLFRKEGQNVTLSCEQNLNHDAMYWYRQDPGQGLRLIYYSQIVNDFQKGDIAEGYSVSREKKESFPLTVTSAQKNPTAFYLCASSMGQGGYNEQFFGPGTRLTVL.